The TCR beta chain under discussion was sequenced for a study of T cell changes during pregnancy in multiple sclerosis. This clone showed up just once. The CDR3 has 17 amino acids. Germline assignment: CDR1 SGHRS and CDR2 YFSETQ. The trim removed 4 bases at V and 8 bases at J, leaving 16 bases unmatched. The method was immunoSEQ multiplex PCR; TCRdb's version includes in-frame clones alone and lacks a portion of them. The sample comprises roughly 40,000 clones, roughly 88% of which are singletons, and about 1.2% rests with the top ten. Source: CD4+ T cells from peripheral blood mononuclear cells, taken before pregnancy. J is TRBJ2-1 and V is TRBV5-1; TRBD2 matches at 9 bases. This receptor was identified in a female donor with multiple sclerosis, enrolled in a pregnancy study. The CDR3 DNA reads TGCGCCAGCAGCGGAGGGGGGGGCGGGAGGGCCATATATGAGCAGTTCTTC. This sequence encodes CASSGGGGGRAIYEQFF.